The TCR beta chain described here comes from a study of CD8+CD57+ T cells in acquired aplastic anemia (dated by TCRdb to 2016 to 2019). Background on the whole study: Extracted DNA from sorted CD4+ and CD8+ cells averaged around 3.5 ug, ranging from roughly 0.17 to 27.4 ug. Healthy donor samples averaged roughly 10 million reads for CD4+ and under 12 million for CD8+ cells.

In the study, sorted CD4+ and CD8+ blood T cells from patients with severe aplastic anemia and from healthy subjects underwent deep sequencing of TCR repertoires. Ficoll-Paque density gradient centrifugation was used to isolate peripheral blood mononuclear cells. CD4+ and CD8+ T cells were sorted by FACS or magnetic beads before DNA extraction. What the study reported, not specific to this receptor: Although roughly 30 CD8+ CDR3 sequences were shared by patients and controls, these sequences appeared highly expressed in patients and within the immunodominant clones of patients. No significant difference in CD8+ Simpson's diversity was found between patients and healthy controls (P=0.060).

Its CDR3 holds 14 amino acids, cysteine through phenylalanine. Only the CDR3 DNA stays, 42 bases, in frame from base 1. Trimming at the junction amounts to 7 bases on V and 1 base on J, and the germline ends lie 12 bases apart. The germline V gene (reference sequence) yields LNHDA for CDR1 and SQIVND for CDR2. TCR beta VDJ combination and CDR3 sequence profiling used genomic DNA as the template. TCR repertoire sequencing was run on an Illumina HiSeq 2000. Concerning the study's data processing: TRBV/TRBJ rearrangement plots, CDR3 size and DJ length profiles, and Simpson's diversity index were used to evaluate the repertoires. Whichever DNA sequence was most abundant in the deep sequencing data was defined as the immunodominant clone. CDR3 amino acid sequences were screened for sharing across subjects and were compared with published repertoires and the VDJdb database. Using fastp at Q25 and MiXCR, TCRdb reprocessed the public reads and kept productive beta chains. Rows are combined by CDR3 protein, so each entry shows the most common genes and DNA. These V and J calls originate from TCRdb's pipeline instead of the authors' own analysis. A total of just over 400,000 distinct CDR3 sequences appear in this sample, around 72% of them only once. The ten biggest clones cover 3.5% to 4.5% of the sample.

Points on this clonotype: It has no known antigen specificity. Base-call qualities are not available, and no considerably larger clone is one nucleotide away.

The chain joins TRBV19 to TRBJ2-3; a tentative D call is TRBD2 (6 bases match). The receptor was isolated from a human donor in good health, serving as a control. Sequenced material: sorted CD4+, CD8+, or CD8+CD57+ T cells (not recorded which) from PBMCs. The CDR3 sequence is CASTIGGGTDTQYF. The DNA is as follows: TGTGCCAGTACCATTGGAGGGGGCACAGATACGCAGTATTTT.